Shown below are 25 T cell receptor beta chains from a single sample sequenced in a study of PD-1 blockade in mismatch repair-deficient tumors. Data came from immunoSEQ multiplex PCR; TCRdb stores just in-frame clones and leaves some out. The top ten clones hold approximately 6.5% of a sample with 90,000 to 120,000 clones, 82% of them seen once. The source was peripheral blood, collected approximately 35 weeks after starting pembrolizumab. The receptors derive from an adult with mismatch repair-deficient cancer.

The rearrangement links TRBV5-4 to TRBJ2-2; TRBD2 aligns across 8 bases. The CDR3 extends over 16 amino acids. V was pared by 4 bases and J by 4 bases, with 9 bases of the junction left unmatched. The germline gives CDR1 SGHNT, CDR2 YYREEE (reference sequence). CDR3 coding DNA: TGTGCCAGCAGCGGGGGACCAGCGGGAGCCACCGGGGAGCTGTTTTTT. This encodes CASSGGPAGATGELFF.

This clone turned up a few times. The chain is built from TRBV6-1 and TRBJ2-7; unclear D gene. The CDR3 is 15 residues long. Trimming cost V 6 bases and J 0 bases, with 15 bases left between them. The V gene's germline CDR1 is MNHNS and CDR2 SASEGT. CDR3 protein: CASRLNHLSSYEQYF. As DNA, the CDR3 is TGTGCCAGCAGATTAAACCACCTAAGCTCCTACGAGCAGTACTTC.

For the CDR3, the DNA is TGCGCCAGCAGCCCCGTGGGGGGTAATAGCAATCAGCCCCAGCATTTT. This gives the protein CASSPVGGNSNQPQHF. V gene TRBV5-1 combines with J gene TRBJ1-5; D may be TRBD1 (5 bases). The V end lost 4 bases, the J end lost 0 bases, and 14 bases lay between the germline ends. The CDR3 loop spans 16 amino acids. CDR1 SGHRS and CDR2 YFSETQ come from the germline V gene.

The chain combines TRBV5-1 with TRBJ2-7; 8 nucleotides agree with TRBD2. V lost 0 bases, J lost 5 bases, and 7 bases stayed unmatched. CDR1 is SGHRS, CDR2 YFSETQ, per germline. The CDR3 has 15 residues. The CDR3 loop reads CASSLAGTSFHEQYF. The CDR3 nucleotides are TGCGCCAGCAGCTTGGCCGGGACTAGTTTCCACGAGCAGTACTTC.

A word on this clone: An end of the junction does not agree with germline; a read error may underlie this. This specimen includes other DNA sequences encoding the same CDR3. The chain joins TRBV7-2 to TRBJ2-7; D is uncertain. The length of the CDR3 is 12 residues. Germline loops: CDR1 SGHTA, CDR2 FQGNSA. The CDR3 here is CASSLDGRGQYF. CDR3 bases: TGCGCCAGCAGCCTGGACGGACGAGGCCAGTACTTC.

The chain carries TRBV5-4 and TRBJ1-2; D remains unclear. This CDR3 spans 17 amino acids. The V end lost 1 base, the J end lost 1 base, and 17 bases lay between the germline ends. CDR1 is SGHNT, CDR2 YYREEE, per germline (reference sequence). CDR3 sequence: CASSLKGSSFVNYGYTF. CDR3 in DNA: TGTGCCAGCAGCTTGAAAGGGTCGTCGTTTGTTAACTATGGCTACACCTTC. Supplemented by reference TRBV5-4 and TRBJ1-2, the full variable domain reads ETGVTQSPTHLIKTRGQQVTLRCSSQSGHNTVSWYQQALGQGPQFIFQYYREEENGRGNFPPRFSGLQFPNYSSELNVNALELDDSALYLCASSLKGSSFVNYGYTFGSGTRLTVV.

V usage is TRBV7-9 and J usage is TRBJ2-2; 10 bases match TRBD2. Per the germline V gene, CDR1 is SEHNR and CDR2 is FQNEAQ (reference sequence). V shed 3 bases, J shed 1 base, and the junction held 5 bases outside the gene matches. The CDR3 extends over 17 amino acids. In DNA form, the CDR3 reads TGTGCCAGCAGCTTCCCCCGGACTAGCGGGAACACCGGGGAGCTGTTTTTT. This gives the protein CASSFPRTSGNTGELFF. The full variable domain, its missing parts supplied by reference TRBV7-9 and TRBJ2-2, is DTGVSQNPRHKITKRGQNVTFRCDPISEHNRLYWYRQTLGQGPEFLTYFQNEAQLEKSRLLSDRFSAERPKGSFSTLEIQRTEQGDSAMYLCASSFPRTSGNTGELFFGEGSRLTVL.

The chain recombines TRBV29-1 with TRBJ2-5, with D possibly matching TRBD2 (6 bases). The CDR3 runs 16 residues. Trimming pared 0 bases from V and 4 bases from J, leaving 18 bases between. Germline CDR1 is SQVTM and CDR2 is ANQGSEA. The CDR3 bases are TGCAGCGTTGAAGATCGGTTCACTAGCCAGGGAGAGACCCAGTACTTC. Amino acids: CSVEDRFTSQGETQYF.

The chain is built from TRBV7-3 and TRBJ2-6; D perhaps matches TRBD2 (5 bases). The germline V and J ends were trimmed by 5 bases and 4 bases, with 12 bases remaining between them. This CDR3 contains 15 residues. Germline CDR1 and CDR2: SGHTA and FQGTGA. The CDR3 sequence is CASSLPRGGANVLTF. As DNA, the CDR3 is TGTGCCAGCAGCCTCCCTCGGGGAGGGGCCAACGTCCTGACTTTC. The full variable domain, its missing parts supplied by reference TRBV7-3 and TRBJ2-6, is GAGVSQTPSNKVTEKGKYVELRCDPISGHTALYWYRQSLGQGPEFLIYFQGTGAADDSGLPNDRFFAVRPEGSVSTLKIQRTERGDSAVYLCASSLPRGGANVLTFGAGSRLTVL.

In its sample, this clone was seen a few times. The CDR3 sequence: CASSPGTSYEQYF. DNA for the CDR3: TGTGCCAGCTCACCCGGGACTAGCTACGAGCAGTACTTC. This chain connects TRBV18 to TRBJ2-7, with TRBD2 matching over 8 bases. The V gene end was trimmed by 3 bases and the J gene end by 3 bases; junction bases not matched to a gene: 1. The germline CDR1 and CDR2 sequences are KGHSH and LQKENI. CDR3 length: 13 residues.

The V and J genes are TRBV25-1 and TRBJ2-5; perhaps D is TRBD1 or TRBD2 (6 bases each). The CDR3 totals 13 residues. CDR1 MGHDK and CDR2 SYGVNS come from the germline V gene. V gave up 6 bases and J gave up 4 bases, with 12 bases separating them. CDR3 sequence reads: CASSPSGAETQYF. The CDR3 bases are TGTGCCAGCAGCCCGTCGGGGGCAGAGACCCAGTACTTC.

The chain has TRBV19 and TRBJ2-6; 8 bases fit TRBD1. Germline V CDR1 and CDR2: LNHDA, SQIVND (reference sequence). J lost 3 bases, V lost 5 bases, and 6 bases had no gene match. This CDR3 has 16 amino acids. In DNA, the CDR3 is TGTGCCAGTAGTCCGCAGGGGGCTTTTGGGGCCAACGTCCTGACTTTC. This codes for CASSPQGAFGANVLTF.

The chain couples TRBV7-3 to TRBJ2-1; TRBD2 aligns across 7 bases. Germline-derived CDR1 and CDR2 are SGHTA and FQGTGA. There are 12 residues in the CDR3. Germline trimming cut 5 bases from V and 9 bases from J; bases unmatched to any gene: 4. The CDR3 bases are TGTGCCAGCAGCCCCTCGGGGGGTGAGCAGTTCTTC. Its translation: CASSPSGGEQFF.

The chain has TRBV13 and TRBJ2-1; D is perhaps TRBD2 (5 bases). CDR3 length: 15 amino acids. The germline gives CDR1 PRHDT, CDR2 FYEKMQ (reference sequence). V was shortened by 3 bases and J by 4 bases, with 13 bases between the two germline ends. The CDR3 region has the DNA TGTGCCAGCAGCTTGGGTCACCGCGGGTACAATGAGCAGTTCTTC. Amino acids: CASSLGHRGYNEQFF.

This clone was observed a single time. CDR3 region: CASSYGAGSSTDTQYF. The CDR3 DNA reads TGTGCCAGCAGTTATGGCGCAGGCTCTAGCACAGATACGCAGTATTTT. The V call is TRBV6-5, the J call TRBJ2-3; no firm D call. The germline V gene has CDR1 MNHEY and CDR2 SVGAGI. CDR3 length: 16 residues. V lost 3 bases, J lost 0 bases, and 13 bases lay in between.

V usage is TRBV5-5 and J usage is TRBJ1-1, with a tentative D call TRBD1 (5 bases). Germline lookup yields CDR1 SGHKS and CDR2 YYEKEE (reference sequence). This CDR3 comprises 13 residues. Trimming shortened V by 4 bases and J by 10 bases, and 17 bases separated the two germline ends. The CDR3 DNA sequence: TGTGCCAGCAGCCTGGACATCTCCATTTCAGCTTTCTTT. It specifies CASSLDISISAFF.

The chain links TRBV11-3 to TRBJ1-2; 10 bases line up with TRBD1. The V gene end was trimmed by 5 bases and the J gene end by 3 bases; junction bases not matched to a gene: 12. The CDR3 is 17 amino acids. In germline, CDR1 is SGHNT, CDR2 YENEEA. The CDR3 coding sequence is TGTGCCAGCAGCACGGCCGGGACAGGGGTCATTGACTATGGCTACACCTTC. Protein sequence: CASSTAGTGVIDYGYTF.

The chain is built from TRBV7-3 and TRBJ2-6; no clear D gene. Between the trimmed V and J ends, which lost 7 bases and 4 bases, there was a span of 11 bases. Germline V CDR1 and CDR2: SGHTA, FQGTGA. CDR3 length: 14 residues. The CDR3 protein is CASIVGPGANVLTF. As DNA, the CDR3 is TGTGCCAGCATCGTAGGGCCCGGGGCCAACGTCCTGACTTTC.

This clone has just a few counts. This sequence joins TRBV9 and TRBJ1-2; maybe TRBD1 (6 bases). Trimming stripped 4 bases from V and 2 bases from J, with 12 bases between. Germline values: CDR1 SGDLS, CDR2 YYNGEE. The length of the CDR3 is 14 residues. CDR3 region: CASSPRTENYGYTF. The CDR3, as DNA: TGTGCCAGCAGCCCCCGGACAGAGAACTATGGCTACACCTTC. The full variable domain, rest sourced from reference TRBV9 and TRBJ1-2, is DSGVTQTPKHLITATGQRVTLRCSPRSGDLSVYWYQQSLDQGLQFLIQYYNGEERAKGNILERFSAQQFPDLHSELNLSSLELGDSALYFCASSPRTENYGYTFGSGTRLTVV.

The chain joins TRBV29-1 to TRBJ2-2; D may match TRBD1 or TRBD2 (5 bases each). The ends were cut back, 7 bases at V and 3 bases at J, with 12 bases in the middle. Germline V CDR1 and CDR2: SQVTM, ANQGSEA. The CDR3 loop spans 13 amino acids. The CDR3: CSGRDPYTGELFF. CDR3 in DNA: TGCAGCGGCCGGGACCCTTACACCGGGGAGCTGTTTTTT.

The CDR3 spells CASSNKEITRDRGGETQYF. CDR3 sequence (DNA): TGTGCCAGCAGCAATAAAGAAATAACCCGGGACAGGGGCGGAGAGACCCAGTACTTC. The chain combines TRBV21-1 with TRBJ2-5; TRBD1, the D gene given by the table, was not confirmed from the DNA. TRBV21-1 is classified as a pseudogene. This CDR3 is 19 amino acids long.

The J gene is TRBJ2-4, the V gene TRBV5-4, with 12 positions matching TRBD2. CDR1 and CDR2 from the germline V gene are SGHNT and YYREEE (reference sequence). CDR3 length equals 17 residues. V trimming: 4 bases; J trimming: 0 bases; junction bases outside the gene matches: 5. The DNA of the CDR3 is TGTGCCAGCAGCCCGGGACTAGCGGGTATAGCCAAAAACATTCAGTACTTC. Translating gives CASSPGLAGIAKNIQYF.

The table lists this clone with a few counts. In DNA form, the CDR3 reads TGTGCCAGTAGACCGGGACAGGGTGTGGAAAAACTGTTTTTT. This gives the protein CASRPGQGVEKLFF. This sequence joins TRBV2 and TRBJ1-4; 9 bases are a match to TRBD1. Germline V lookup: CDR1 SNHLY, CDR2 FYNNEI. The CDR3 contains 14 residues. V lost 9 bases to trimming and J lost 8 bases; unmatched junction nucleotides: 10. Drawing the rest from reference TRBV2 and TRBJ1-4, the complete variable domain is EPEVTQTPSHQVTQMGQEVILRCVPISNHLYFYWYRQILGQKVEFLVSFYNNEISEKSEIFDDQFSVERPDGSNFTLKIRSTKLEDSAMYFCASRPGQGVEKLFFGSGTQLSVL.

This clone was observed a few times. This chain joins TRBV19 and TRBJ1-1, with TRBD1 matching 7 bases. This CDR3 contains 13 residues. Per the germline V gene, CDR1 is LNHDA and CDR2 is SQIVND (reference sequence). The J segment lost 5 bases and the V segment lost 4 bases, leaving 4 bases of the junction unmatched. In DNA form, the CDR3 reads TGTGCCAGTAGTACGACAGGGCGGACTGAAGCTTTCTTT. It translates to CASSTTGRTEAFF.

The chain uses TRBV18 and TRBJ1-4; the D is unclear. This CDR3 is built from 12 residues. Trimming took off 6 bases at V and 7 bases at J, with 9 bases between the two ends. Germline CDR1 and CDR2: KGHSH and LQKENI. CDR3 DNA sequence: TGTGCCAGCTCGTCACCCAGTGAAAAACTGTTTTTT. This translates into CASSSPSEKLFF.